These 29 T cell receptor beta chains were sequenced from one sample in a study of OX40 agonist ivuxolimab in advanced cancers. The receptor library was made with the immunoSEQ multiplex PCR assay. Not all clones reach the TCRdb copy of this immuneACCESS table, which keeps in-frame sequences only. Checked studies attribute under half of the gap to unresolved V genes and leave the rest unexplained. The sample table contains over 40,000 clones; only one count was recorded for about 87% of them. Roughly 25% of the sample lies in the top ten. Sequencing used CD4+ or CD8+ T cells sorted from blood, obtained in a trial of the OX40 agonist ivuxolimab. The receptors shown here come from an adult with an advanced solid tumor such as melanoma, head and neck, liver or kidney cancer.

This clone has only a few counts. J is TRBJ2-3 and V is TRBV6-6, with D maybe TRBD2 (6 bases). The CDR3 loop spans 14 amino acids. With 6 bases removed from V and 4 bases from J, the gap between germline ends came to 14 bases. Per the germline V gene, CDR1 is MNHNY and CDR2 is SVGAGI (reference sequence). CDR3: CASSDPGGSDTQYF. DNA of the CDR3: TGTGCCAGCAGCGACCCTGGAGGGTCAGATACGCAGTATTTT.

The J gene is TRBJ2-7, the V gene TRBV27; D possibly corresponds to TRBD2 (6 bases). V dropped 5 bases and J dropped 2 bases, with 16 bases sitting between them. Per germline, CDR1 MNHEY and CDR2 SMNVEV (reference sequence). The CDR3 has 15 amino acids. CDR3 bases: TGTGCCAGCAGTGTCCGATGGGGGGTAGCCTACGAGCAGTACTTC. This encodes CASSVRWGVAYEQYF.

V gene TRBV5-1 combines with J gene TRBJ1-2; TRBD1 might be the D (6 bases). V was clipped by 4 bases and J by 3 bases, with 16 bases between them. The CDR3 extends over 15 amino acids. Germline lookup yields CDR1 SGHRS and CDR2 YFSETQ. The CDR3 spells CASSAFLSGDYGYTF. The CDR3, as DNA: TGCGCCAGCAGCGCGTTCCTTTCAGGGGACTATGGCTACACCTTC.

The chain combines TRBV12-5 with TRBJ1-1; D unclear. Germline CDR1 is LGHNT and CDR2 is FRNRAP. The CDR3 extends over 13 amino acids. Trimming pared 8 bases from V and 0 bases from J, leaving 10 bases between. The chain's CDR3 is CASTHGMNTEAFF. The CDR3, as DNA: TGTGCTAGTACACATGGGATGAACACTGAAGCTTTCTTT.

V is TRBV7-8 and J is TRBJ2-7; 12 bases fit TRBD2. After removal of 4 bases from V and 2 bases from J, the junction contained 24 bases not matched to a gene. The CDR3 extends over 22 amino acids. CDR1 is SGHVS and CDR2 is FQNEAQ in the germline V gene. CDR3 nucleotides: TGTGCCAGCAGCTCCTATGCTAGACTCGGGACTAGCGGGCCCCTCAGTCCCTACGAGCAGTACTTC. It is translated as CASSSYARLGTSGPLSPYEQYF.

The J gene is TRBJ2-5, the V gene TRBV7-9; TRBD2 aligns across 11 bases. The V segment lost 5 bases and the J segment 1 base; nucleotides outside the gene matches: 3. This CDR3 contains 15 residues. Germline V lookup: CDR1 SEHNR, CDR2 FQNEAQ (reference sequence). The CDR3 coding sequence is TGTGCCAGCAGCGCCGGGACTAGCGGCCAAGAGACCCAGTACTTC. Protein sequence: CASSAGTSGQETQYF.

The chain has TRBV2 and TRBJ2-1; the match to TRBD2 covers 7 bases. CDR3 length equals 15 residues. Germline assignment: CDR1 SNHLY and CDR2 FYNNEI. With 3 bases clipped from V and 3 bases from J, the junction kept 5 bases outside the gene matches. CDR3 amino acids: CASSEGLADYNEQFF. In nucleotides, the CDR3 is TGTGCCAGCAGTGAGGGGCTAGCGGACTACAATGAGCAGTTCTTC.

The chain couples TRBV28 to TRBJ2-1; D perhaps matches TRBD1 (5 bases). This CDR3 region has 15 residues. The V and J ends lost 3 bases and 0 bases respectively, with 9 bases between them. The V gene's germline CDR1 is MDHEN and CDR2 SYDVKM. This CDR3 reads CASSFRGSSYNEQFF. The CDR3 DNA reads as TGTGCCAGCAGTTTTAGGGGAAGCTCCTACAATGAGCAGTTCTTC.

The V call is TRBV30, the J call TRBJ1-1; D gene uncertain. Trimming shortened V by 0 bases and J by 4 bases, and 9 bases separated the two germline ends. The germline CDR1 and CDR2 sequences are GTSNPN and SVGIG (reference sequence). This CDR3 is 13 amino acids long. CDR3 coding DNA: TGTGCCTGGAGTGTTTGGGCAGGCACTGAAGCTTTCTTT. It yields the protein CAWSVWAGTEAFF.

The J gene is TRBJ2-7, the V gene TRBV21-1; the table's D call TRBD1 went unverified against the DNA. TRBV21-1 is a pseudogene locus. There are 14 residues in the CDR3. CDR3 coding DNA: TGTGCCAGCAGCAATACACCGCAGATCTACGAGCAGTACTTC. It translates to CASSNTPQIYEQYF.

The chain is built from TRBV7-2 and TRBJ2-7, with 10 bases aligning to TRBD1. Losses at the gene ends were 1 base for V and 3 bases for J; bases not matched to a gene: 3. The germline V gene has CDR1 SGHTA and CDR2 FQGNSA. The CDR3 totals 15 residues. Here the CDR3 reads CASSLEGQGNYEQYF. CDR3 in DNA: TGTGCCAGCAGCTTAGAGGGACAGGGGAACTACGAGCAGTACTTC.

This CDR3 reads CASRLGGELFF. CDR3 sequence (DNA): TGTGCCAGCAGACTCGGCGGGGAGCTGTTTTTT. V usage is TRBV4-2 and J usage is TRBJ2-2; no clear D gene. The germline gives CDR1 LGHNA, CDR2 YNFKEQ. The CDR3 spans 11 residues. The ends were cut back, 6 bases at V and 7 bases at J, with 6 bases in the middle.

The V gene is TRBV29-1, the J gene TRBJ2-1; 8 nucleotides line up with TRBD1. J lost 4 bases, V lost 0 bases, and 8 bases had no gene match. CDR1 and CDR2 (germline): SQVTM, ANQGSEA. CDR3 length: 16 residues. CDR3: CSVEEGGRGPYNEQFF. CDR3 coding DNA: TGCAGCGTTGAAGAAGGTGGCAGGGGGCCTTACAATGAGCAGTTCTTC.

J is TRBJ1-1 and V is TRBV4-3; D remains ambiguous. CDR3 length equals 16 residues. Trimming pared 1 base from V and 1 base from J, leaving 13 bases between. Germline V gives CDR1 LGHNA, CDR2 YSLEER. The CDR3 protein is CASSQGLLVGNTEAFF. CDR3 DNA: TGCGCCAGCAGCCAAGGCCTTCTGGTCGGGAACACTGAAGCTTTCTTT.

V and J are TRBV7-9 and TRBJ2-6, with D perhaps being TRBD1 or TRBD2 (5 bases each). Germline V gene data show CDR1 as SEHNR and CDR2 as FQNEAQ (reference sequence). With 2 bases removed from V and 2 bases from J, the gap between germline ends came to 7 bases. This CDR3 is built from 15 residues. DNA of the CDR3: TGTGCCAGCAGCTTAATGGGACCTGGGGCCAACGTCCTGACTTTC. Translated: CASSLMGPGANVLTF.

The gene calls are TRBV7-3 and TRBJ2-1, with D possibly being TRBD1 or TRBD2 (5 bases each). There are 14 residues in the CDR3. Looked up from germline, CDR1 is SGHTA and CDR2 is FQGTGA. Trimming shortened V by 5 bases and J by 6 bases, and 14 bases separated the two germline ends. For the CDR3, the DNA is TGTGCCAGCAGCCCCCAACCGGGGCCCAATGAGCAGTTCTTC. This codes for CASSPQPGPNEQFF.

The J gene is TRBJ2-6, the V gene TRBV5-6; D gene uncertain. The CDR3 has 15 amino acids. Trimming removed 0 bases from V and 0 bases from J, with 4 bases in between. Germline V gene data show CDR1 as SGHDT and CDR2 as YYEEEE. The CDR3: CASSLGHSGANVLTF. For the CDR3, the DNA is TGTGCCAGCAGCTTGGGACACTCTGGGGCCAACGTCCTGACTTTC. Filled out from reference TRBV5-6 and TRBJ2-6, the complete variable domain reads DAGVTQSPTHLIKTRGQQVTLRCSPKSGHDTVSWYQQALGQGPQFIFQYYEEEERQRGNFPDRFSGHQFPNYSSELNVNALLLGDSALYLCASSLGHSGANVLTFGAGSRLTVL.

Concerning this clone: The junction shows a germline mismatch at one end, possibly a read error. V usage is TRBV28 and J usage is TRBJ1-2; 9 bases map to TRBD1. Germline-derived CDR1 and CDR2 are MDHEN and SYDVKM. The CDR3 is 13 residues long. As DNA, the CDR3 is TGTGCCAGCAGTGCGACAGGGGGGAATGGCTGCACCTTC. Its translation is CASSATGGNGCTF.

The rearrangement joins TRBV5-4 to TRBJ2-7, with TRBD1 matching over 8 bases. Germline lookup yields CDR1 SGHNT and CDR2 YYREEE (reference sequence). V was pared by 6 bases and J by 4 bases, with 12 bases of the junction left unmatched. This CDR3 is 15 amino acids long. The CDR3 loop reads CASNDVGTGSYEQYF. The CDR3 nucleotides read TGTGCCAGCAACGATGTCGGGACAGGCTCTTACGAGCAGTACTTC.

The sample holds a few counts of this clone. V usage is TRBV25-1 and J usage is TRBJ2-7, with D possibly matching TRBD2 (6 bases). This CDR3 region has 13 residues. The V gene's germline CDR1 is MGHDK and CDR2 SYGVNS. V lost 7 bases and J 5 bases, leaving 15 bases between the germline ends. CDR3 nucleotide sequence: TGTGCCAGCACCGAGGCCGGGGGTCACGAGCAGTACTTC. Amino acids: CASTEAGGHEQYF.

The chain recombines TRBV11-2 with TRBJ2-7; 10 bases align to TRBD2. This CDR3 is built from 16 residues. After removal of 1 base from V and 2 bases from J, the junction contained 5 bases not matched to a gene. Germline-derived CDR1 and CDR2 are SGHAT and FQNNGV. The CDR3 DNA reads as TGTGCCAGCAGCTTAGCCCCTACTAGCGGGGCCTACGAGCAGTACTTC. Its protein product is CASSLAPTSGAYEQYF.

This clone appeared once. The chain couples TRBV7-2 to TRBJ2-3; 14 bases agree with TRBD2. Germline assignment: CDR1 SGHTA and CDR2 FQGNSA. The length of the CDR3 is 18 residues. V lost 4 bases, J lost 0 bases, and 6 bases stayed unmatched. The CDR3 bases are TGTGCCAGCAGCTCTGGACTAGCGGGAGGACTAAGCACAGATACGCAGTATTTT. This translates into CASSSGLAGGLSTDTQYF.

The V gene is TRBV6-5, the J gene TRBJ2-7, with D tentatively TRBD2 (5 bases). From germline, CDR1 is MNHEY and CDR2 SVGAGI. The CDR3 is 13 amino acids. V lost 4 bases and J 1 base, leaving 8 bases between the germline ends. The CDR3 region has the DNA TGTGCCAGCAGTTTGGACTTTTCCTACGAGCAGTACTTC. Its protein product is CASSLDFSYEQYF.

The chain has TRBV28 and TRBJ1-1; D uncertain. The CDR3 runs to 13 residues. V lost 2 bases and J lost 9, with 13 bases in between. The germline CDR1 and CDR2 sequences are MDHEN and SYDVKM. The CDR3 spells CASSLVAYDKAFF. In DNA, the CDR3 is TGTGCCAGCAGTTTAGTGGCATACGATAAAGCTTTCTTT.

This chain connects TRBV11-2 to TRBJ2-1; TRBD2 agrees at 8 bases. The germline V gene encodes CDR1 SGHAT and CDR2 FQNNGV. The CDR3 extends over 17 amino acids. J was trimmed by 4 bases and V by 5 bases; bases with no gene match: 13. CDR3 nucleotides: TGTGCCAGCAGCCCAGCCCCCGGGGTAGCGGGATACAATGAGCAGTTCTTC. Translated, it gives CASSPAPGVAGYNEQFF.

V is TRBV11-3 and J is TRBJ2-1, with 13 bases fitting TRBD2. CDR1 and CDR2 (germline): SGHNT, YENEEA. V shed 8 bases and J 3 bases; nucleotides not matched to a gene: 13. The CDR3 loop spans 18 amino acids. Written as DNA, the CDR3 is TGTGCCAGCTGCCCTGGGACTAGCGGGACTCCCAACTACAATGAGCAGTTCTTC. It codes for CASCPGTSGTPNYNEQFF.

The gene calls are TRBV28 and TRBJ2-7; TRBD1 aligns across 8 bases. Germline assignment: CDR1 MDHEN and CDR2 SYDVKM. The trim removed 10 bases at V and 1 base at J, leaving 9 bases unmatched. This CDR3 is built from 14 residues. The CDR3 protein is CATYGQGRSYEQYF. CDR3 bases: TGTGCCACCTACGGACAGGGTAGGTCCTACGAGCAGTACTTC.

The rearrangement uses TRBV29-1 and TRBJ2-1; 9 nucleotides match TRBD2. This CDR3 has 15 amino acids. V shed 8 bases, J shed 4 bases, and the junction held 12 bases outside the gene matches. Germline values: CDR1 SQVTM, CDR2 ANQGSEA. The CDR3 region is CSSTLTSGEYNEQFF. For the CDR3, the DNA is TGCAGCTCGACTTTGACTAGCGGAGAGTACAATGAGCAGTTCTTC.

The genes are TRBV4-1 and TRBJ2-7; D is unresolved. Trimming cost V 0 bases and J 7 bases, with 13 bases left between them. Germline V gives CDR1 MGHRA, CDR2 YSYEKL. The CDR3 covers 14 residues. Here the CDR3 reads CASSQDSTAWEQYF. The CDR3 DNA reads as TGCGCCAGCAGCCAAGATTCGACCGCCTGGGAGCAGTACTTC.